Presented here are 13 T cell receptor beta chains from one specimen sequenced in a study of technical replicates of blood from several donors. Profiled with immunoSEQ multiplex PCR; TCRdb holds only in-frame clones, not every one. The data show 80,000 or so clones, 81% seen once. Sequencing was performed on PBMCs. These receptors came from a human donor in good health. Some clones in this sample may be carry-over from other donors' samples.

This chain links TRBV4-1 with TRBJ1-1; weak D call: TRBD1 (6 bases). The CDR3 covers 15 residues. Between the trimmed V and J ends, which lost 0 bases and 1 base, there was a span of 9 bases. Per the germline V gene, CDR1 is MGHRA and CDR2 is YSYEKL. CDR3 residues: CASSQDPQGNTEAFF. DNA of the CDR3: TGCGCCAGCAGCCAAGATCCACAGGGGAACACTGAAGCTTTCTTT.

The sample holds many counts of this clone. This chain connects TRBV9 to TRBJ2-7, with D uncertain. Germline CDR1 and CDR2: SGDLS and YYNGEE. The CDR3 is 14 residues long. V lost 0 bases, J lost 2 bases, and 9 bases lay in between. The CDR3 nucleotides read TGTGCCAGCAGCGTAGGCACTTACCCCTACGAGCAGTACTTC. Its translation: CASSVGTYPYEQYF.

V is TRBV2 and J is TRBJ1-1; the match to TRBD1 covers 10 bases. The CDR3 runs 14 residues. In germline, CDR1 is SNHLY, CDR2 FYNNEI. Germline trimming cut 6 bases from V and 2 bases from J; bases unmatched to any gene: 3. The DNA of the CDR3 is TGTGCCAGCAGCCGGGACAGGGGAAACACTGAAGCTTTCTTT. Translating gives CASSRDRGNTEAFF. The whole variable domain, remainder taken from reference TRBV2 and TRBJ1-1, is EPEVTQTPSHQVTQMGQEVILRCVPISNHLYFYWYRQILGQKVEFLVSFYNNEISEKSEIFDDQFSVERPDGSNFTLKIRSTKLEDSAMYFCASSRDRGNTEAFFGQGTRLTVV.

The chain links TRBV6-1 to TRBJ2-1; 8 bases map to TRBD2. V lost 0 bases and J lost 0; bases outside the gene matches: 4. The CDR3 contains 17 residues. Germline V gene lookup returns CDR1 MNHNS and CDR2 SASEGT. CDR3 residues: CASSEAPGTSSYNEQFF. The CDR3 DNA sequence: TGTGCCAGCAGTGAAGCTCCCGGGACTAGCTCCTACAATGAGCAGTTCTTC.

This chain links TRBV19 with TRBJ1-5, with 9 bases that match TRBD1. Germline V CDR1 and CDR2: LNHDA, SQIVND (reference sequence). The CDR3 length is 15 residues. V gave up 6 bases and J gave up 6 bases; unmatched junction bases: 9. The CDR3 nucleotides are TGTGCCAGTAGAGCCCGGGACAGGGTATCTCAGCCCCAGCATTTT. Protein: CASRARDRVSQPQHF.

This clone was observed a handful of times. For the CDR3, the DNA is TGTGCCTGGAGTAACCGAGGGCTATCTGGAAACACCATATATTTT. Its protein is CAWSNRGLSGNTIYF. The chain uses TRBV30 and TRBJ1-3; no clear D gene. The CDR3 loop spans 15 amino acids. Per germline, CDR1 GTSNPN and CDR2 SVGIG (reference sequence). V was cut by 2 bases and J by 1 base, with 12 bases left in between.

This chain links TRBV19 with TRBJ2-4; TRBD1 agrees at 12 bases. The CDR3 contains 19 residues. The V gene's germline CDR1 is LNHDA and CDR2 SQIVND (reference sequence). V shed 0 bases and J 0 bases; nucleotides not matched to a gene: 6. CDR3 in DNA: TGTGCCAGTAGTATAGATGGGACAGGGGGCGATTCAGCCAAAAACATTCAGTACTTC. This gives the protein CASSIDGTGGDSAKNIQYF.

The chain links TRBV7-9 to TRBJ2-7; the D gene is possibly TRBD2 (5 bases). The CDR3 is 13 amino acids. The germline V gene has CDR1 SEHNR and CDR2 FQNEAQ (reference sequence). V dropped 6 bases and J dropped 2 bases, with 11 bases sitting between them. The CDR3 nucleotides are TGTGCCAGCAGTCCAACCGGGACCTACGAGCAGTACTTC. Encoded protein: CASSPTGTYEQYF.

As DNA, the CDR3 is TGTGCCAGCAGTGAAAACGGGGGACGGGCCCAGCATTTT. This codes for CASSENGGRAQHF. The rearrangement joins TRBV6-1 to TRBJ1-5; D possibly corresponds to TRBD1 (5 bases). V was shortened by 2 bases and J by 11 bases, with 13 bases between the two germline ends. Germline lookup yields CDR1 MNHNS and CDR2 SASEGT. The CDR3 loop spans 13 amino acids.

This clone has more than one count but fewer than ten. At one of its ends the junction is not consistent with the germline gene, which may arise from a read error. The rearrangement links TRBV29-1 to TRBJ2-7; 7 bases are shared with TRBD1. Germline V gene data show CDR1 as SQVTM and CDR2 as ANQGSEA. The CDR3 consists of 12 residues. For the CDR3, the DNA is TGCAGCGTTGTCAATCCCAGGGGGTTTCGTAACTTC. It codes for CSVVNPRGFRNF.

This rearrangement joins TRBV15 to TRBJ1-5; D gene unclear. Germline CDR1 and CDR2: LNHNV and YYDKDF (reference sequence). V dropped 6 bases and J dropped 1 base, with 7 bases sitting between them. The CDR3 runs to 13 residues. In nucleotides, the CDR3 is TGTGCCACCAGAGGAGGCAGCAATCAGCCCCAGCATTTT. Translated: CATRGGSNQPQHF.

This clone showed up just once. V usage is TRBV27 and J usage is TRBJ2-1; D may be TRBD2 (5 bases). This CDR3 spans 15 amino acids. V lost 6 bases and J lost 7, with 19 bases in between. Germline CDR1 MNHEY, CDR2 SMNVEV (reference sequence). This CDR3 is CASSRSGRFWNEQFF. CDR3 nucleotide sequence: TGTGCCAGCAGCCGGAGCGGCAGGTTTTGGAATGAGCAGTTCTTC.

The rearrangement uses TRBV7-8 and TRBJ2-3; 7 bases map to TRBD2. The CDR3 has 16 amino acids. The germline V gene has CDR1 SGHVS and CDR2 FQNEAQ. The junction had 11 bases not matched to a gene; V was cut back by 6 bases and J by 2 bases. CDR3 sequence: CASRPSLATLTDTQYF. Here the CDR3 DNA reads TGTGCCAGCAGACCGTCACTAGCGACTCTCACAGATACGCAGTATTTT.